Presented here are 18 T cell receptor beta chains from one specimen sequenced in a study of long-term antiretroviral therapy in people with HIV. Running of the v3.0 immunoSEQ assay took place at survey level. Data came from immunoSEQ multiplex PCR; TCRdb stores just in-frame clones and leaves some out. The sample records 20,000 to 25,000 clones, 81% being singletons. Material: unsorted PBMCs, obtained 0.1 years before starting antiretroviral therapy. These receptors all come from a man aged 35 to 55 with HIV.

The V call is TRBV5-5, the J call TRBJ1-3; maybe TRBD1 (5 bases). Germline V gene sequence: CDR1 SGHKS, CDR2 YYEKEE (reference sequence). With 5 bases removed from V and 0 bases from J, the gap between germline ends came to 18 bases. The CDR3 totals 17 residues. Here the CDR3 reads CASSFIGTSYSGNTIYF. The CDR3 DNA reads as TGTGCCAGCAGTTTTATCGGGACGTCTTACTCTGGAAACACCATATATTTT.

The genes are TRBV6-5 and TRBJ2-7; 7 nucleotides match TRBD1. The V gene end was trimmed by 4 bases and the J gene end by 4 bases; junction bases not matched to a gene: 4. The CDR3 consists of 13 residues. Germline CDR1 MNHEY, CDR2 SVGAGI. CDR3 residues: CASSFGQVYEQYF. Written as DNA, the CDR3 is TGTGCCAGCAGTTTCGGACAGGTTTACGAGCAGTACTTC.

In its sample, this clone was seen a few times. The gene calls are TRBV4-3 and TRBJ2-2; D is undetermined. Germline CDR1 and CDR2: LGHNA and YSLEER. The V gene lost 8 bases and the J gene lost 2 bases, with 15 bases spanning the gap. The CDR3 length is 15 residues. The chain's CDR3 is CASRLAITNTGELFF. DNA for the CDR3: TGCGCCAGCCGCCTGGCCATTACCAACACCGGGGAGCTGTTTTTT.

The CDR3 region is CASNGGTEPYEQYF. As DNA, the CDR3 is TGTGCCAGCAATGGGGGGACAGAACCCTACGAGCAGTACTTC. The chain couples TRBV2 to TRBJ2-7, with a tentative D call TRBD1 (7 bases). Trimming took off 7 bases at V and 2 bases at J, with 15 bases between the two ends. The germline V gene encodes CDR1 SNHLY and CDR2 FYNNEI. This CDR3 comprises 14 residues.

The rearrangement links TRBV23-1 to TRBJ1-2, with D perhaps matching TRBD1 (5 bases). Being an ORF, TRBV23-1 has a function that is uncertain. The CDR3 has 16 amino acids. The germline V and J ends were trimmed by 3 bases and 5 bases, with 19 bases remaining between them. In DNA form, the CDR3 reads TGCGCCAGCAGTCATAAGTCCCCTGGCAGGGCATATGGCTACACCTTC. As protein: CASSHKSPGRAYGYTF.

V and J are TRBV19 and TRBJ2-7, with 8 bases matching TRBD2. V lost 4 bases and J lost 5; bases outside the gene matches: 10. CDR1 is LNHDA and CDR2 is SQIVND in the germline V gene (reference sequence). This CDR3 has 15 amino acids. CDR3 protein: CASSSQAGGRHEQYF. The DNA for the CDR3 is TGTGCCAGTAGTAGCCAGGCGGGGGGCCGGCACGAGCAGTACTTC.

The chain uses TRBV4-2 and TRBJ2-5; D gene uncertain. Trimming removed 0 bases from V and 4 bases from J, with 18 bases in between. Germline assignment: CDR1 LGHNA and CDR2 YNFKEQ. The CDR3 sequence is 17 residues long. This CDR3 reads CASSQERKELWRETQYF. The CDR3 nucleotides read TGTGCCAGCAGCCAAGAACGGAAGGAACTGTGGAGAGAGACCCAGTACTTC.

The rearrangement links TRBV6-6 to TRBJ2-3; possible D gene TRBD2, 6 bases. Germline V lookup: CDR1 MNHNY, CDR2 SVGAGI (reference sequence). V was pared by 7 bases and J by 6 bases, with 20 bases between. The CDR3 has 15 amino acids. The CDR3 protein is CASTQGTPRSDTQYF. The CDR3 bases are TGTGCCAGCACCCAAGGGACTCCTAGAAGCGATACGCAGTATTTT.

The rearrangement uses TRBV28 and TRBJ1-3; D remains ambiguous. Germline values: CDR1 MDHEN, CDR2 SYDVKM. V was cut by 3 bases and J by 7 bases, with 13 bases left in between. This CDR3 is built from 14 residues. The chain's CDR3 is CASSFSVTWNTIYF. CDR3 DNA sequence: TGTGCCAGCAGTTTTTCGGTTACCTGGAACACCATATATTTT.

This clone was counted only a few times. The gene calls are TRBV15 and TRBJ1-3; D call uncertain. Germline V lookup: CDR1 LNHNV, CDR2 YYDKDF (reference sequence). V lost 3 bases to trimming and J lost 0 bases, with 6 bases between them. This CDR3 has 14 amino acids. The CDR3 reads CATSSSRSGNTIYF. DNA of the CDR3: TGTGCCACCAGCAGTTCCCGCTCTGGAAACACCATATATTTT.

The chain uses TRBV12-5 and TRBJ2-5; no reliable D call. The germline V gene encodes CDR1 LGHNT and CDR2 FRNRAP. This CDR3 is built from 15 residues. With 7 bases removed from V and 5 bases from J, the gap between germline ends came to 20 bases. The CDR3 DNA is TGTGCTAGTGCCTCCTCTCGGGCTAAGGTGGAGACCCAGTACTTC. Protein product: CASASSRAKVETQYF.

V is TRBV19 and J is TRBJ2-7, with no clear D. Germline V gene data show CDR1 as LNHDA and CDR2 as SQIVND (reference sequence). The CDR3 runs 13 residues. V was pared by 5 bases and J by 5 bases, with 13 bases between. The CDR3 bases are TGTGCCAGTAGTCCCGACGTTGGACACGAGCAGTACTTC. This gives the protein CASSPDVGHEQYF.

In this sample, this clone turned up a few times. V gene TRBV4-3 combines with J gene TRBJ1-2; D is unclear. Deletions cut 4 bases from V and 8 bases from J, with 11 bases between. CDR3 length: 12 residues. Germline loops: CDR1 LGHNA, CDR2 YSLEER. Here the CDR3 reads CASSRGVYGYTF. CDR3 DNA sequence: TGCGCCAGCAGCCGCGGGGTCTACGGCTACACCTTC.

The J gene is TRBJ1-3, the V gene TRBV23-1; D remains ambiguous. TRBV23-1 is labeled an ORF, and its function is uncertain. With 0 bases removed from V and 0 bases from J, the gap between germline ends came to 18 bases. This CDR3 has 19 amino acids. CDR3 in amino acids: CASSQSLPPSISSGNTIYF. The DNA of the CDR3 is TGCGCCAGCAGTCAATCGTTGCCCCCGAGCATAAGCTCTGGAAACACCATATATTTT.

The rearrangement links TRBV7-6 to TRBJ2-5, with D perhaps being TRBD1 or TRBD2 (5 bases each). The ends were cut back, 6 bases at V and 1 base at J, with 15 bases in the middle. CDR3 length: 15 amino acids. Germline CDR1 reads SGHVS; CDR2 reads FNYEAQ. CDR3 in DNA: TGTGCCAGCAGTCTCGATCCGGGACCCCAAGAGACCCAGTACTTC. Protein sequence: CASSLDPGPQETQYF.

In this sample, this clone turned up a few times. The CDR3 DNA reads TGTGCCAGCAGTACCGGGACAGGAGCCACTGAAGCTTTCTTT. This codes for CASSTGTGATEAFF. V gene TRBV6-5 combines with J gene TRBJ1-1, with TRBD1 matching 8 bases. The CDR3 contains 14 residues. V was pared by 5 bases and J by 4 bases, with 6 bases of the junction left unmatched. Germline assignment: CDR1 MNHEY and CDR2 SVGAGI.

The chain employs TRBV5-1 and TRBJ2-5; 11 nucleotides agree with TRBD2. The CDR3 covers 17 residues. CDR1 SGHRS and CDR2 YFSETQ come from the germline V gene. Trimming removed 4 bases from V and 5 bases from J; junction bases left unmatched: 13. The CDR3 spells CASSPGGSGGAAETQYF. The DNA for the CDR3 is TGCGCCAGCAGCCCCGGAGGTAGCGGGGGGGCAGCTGAGACCCAGTACTTC.

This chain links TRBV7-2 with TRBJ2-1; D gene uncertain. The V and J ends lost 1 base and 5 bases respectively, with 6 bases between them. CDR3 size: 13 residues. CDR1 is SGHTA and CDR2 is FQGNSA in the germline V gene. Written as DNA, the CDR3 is TGTGCCAGCAGCTTAGGCCAGAACAATGAGCAGTTCTTC. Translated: CASSLGQNNEQFF.